The 19 T cell receptor beta chains in this list originate from one sample, sequenced in a study of patients and donors after allogeneic stem cell transplantation. MiXCR was run by TCRdb on the RT-PCR reads, yielding one entry per CDR3 protein. The table has some 880,000 distinct CDR3 sequences, about a sixth seen once. The sequenced sample was blood, either unsorted or a sorted T cell fraction (not recorded which). The source of these receptors is a human donor who was either an allogeneic HSCT recipient or a stem cell or donor lymphocyte infusion donor (not recorded which). It is not recorded whose cells these are; they may come from a transplant donor.

The genes are TRBV30 and TRBJ1-2; D is ambiguous. The germline CDR1 and CDR2 sequences are GTSNPN and SVGIG (reference sequence). This CDR3 is built from 13 residues. Trimming stripped 5 bases from V and 2 bases from J, with 12 bases between. CDR3 loop: CAWAGRENYGYTF. CDR3 DNA sequence: TGTGCCTGGGCCGGGAGAGAAAACTATGGCTACACCTTC.

The rearrangement uses TRBV29-1 and TRBJ1-2, with D unclear. The V gene's germline CDR1 is SQVTM and CDR2 ANQGSEA. The length of the CDR3 is 14 residues. Trimming removed 4 bases at V and 5 bases at J, with 17 bases between. The CDR3 loop reads CSVVGVAAGYGYTF. As DNA, the CDR3 is TGCAGCGTTGTCGGGGTGGCGGCCGGATATGGCTACACCTTC.

This clonotype occurred many times. The V gene is TRBV12-3 or TRBV12-4, the J gene TRBJ2-1; D may be TRBD2 (6 bases). V lost 5 bases, J lost 3 bases, and 23 bases lay in between. CDR3 length: 18 amino acids. CDR3 bases: TGTGCCAGCAGTCTGAAGAGGACTACCATTCAGGGCTACAATGAGCAGTTCTTC. It encodes CASSLKRTTIQGYNEQFF.

The V gene is TRBV2, the J gene TRBJ1-2, with TRBD1 matching 11 bases. The CDR3 length is 16 residues. Germline V gives CDR1 SNHLY, CDR2 FYNNEI. The V and J ends lost 5 bases and 4 bases, in that order; junction bases with no gene match: 9. The CDR3 protein is CASSTSPGTGGYGYTF. The DNA of the CDR3 is TGTGCCAGCAGTACTAGTCCCGGGACAGGGGGCTATGGCTACACCTTC.

The chain uses TRBV3-1 and TRBJ2-5, with D unresolved. Trimming shortened V by 2 bases and J by 5 bases, and 15 bases separated the two germline ends. The CDR3 loop spans 15 amino acids. Germline loops: CDR1 LGHDT, CDR2 YNNKEL (reference sequence). The CDR3 DNA is TGTGCCAGCAGCCAACGATCGGGCGTACGGGAGACCCAGTACTTC. Translated: CASSQRSGVRETQYF.

This clonotype showed up just a few times. The chain is built from TRBV20-1 and TRBJ1-6; 7 positions agree with TRBD1. Unmatched junction bases numbered 9, after V lost 6 bases and J lost 7 bases. The CDR3 has 14 amino acids. Germline V gene data show CDR1 as DFQATT and CDR2 as SNEGSKA (reference sequence). The CDR3 loop is CSATPAGGNSPLHF. The CDR3 DNA is TGCAGTGCAACACCGGCAGGGGGGAATTCACCCCTCCACTTT.

The chain couples TRBV4-3 to TRBJ2-2, with a tentative D call TRBD1 (6 bases). Trimming shortened V by 1 base and J by 3 bases, and 12 bases separated the two germline ends. The CDR3 totals 16 residues. Germline CDR1 reads LGHNA; CDR2 reads YSLEER. DNA for the CDR3: TGCGCCAGCAGCCAAGGGGGGCGGCCGGACACCGGGGAGCTGTTTTTT. Translating it yields CASSQGGRPDTGELFF.

Only a few counts were recorded for this clonotype. The chain recombines TRBV20-1 with TRBJ2-5, with D perhaps being TRBD1 or TRBD2 (5 bases each). Trimming took 5 bases from V and 0 from J, leaving 7 bases between them. The CDR3 has 12 residues. In germline, CDR1 is DFQATT, CDR2 SNEGSKA (reference sequence). This CDR3 is CSAEGYQETQYF. The CDR3 DNA reads as TGCAGTGCTGAGGGGTACCAAGAGACCCAGTACTTC.

The chain is built from TRBV27 and TRBJ1-1; the match to TRBD1 covers 11 bases. CDR3 size: 15 residues. V was clipped by 3 bases and J by 4 bases; unmatched bases: 4. Germline V lookup: CDR1 MNHEY, CDR2 SMNVEV (reference sequence). This CDR3 reads CASSLTGTGGTEAFF. CDR3 sequence (DNA): TGTGCCAGCAGTTTGACCGGGACAGGGGGCACTGAAGCTTTCTTT.

This clonotype showed up just a few times. The chain combines TRBV24-1 with TRBJ2-1; 13 bases agree with TRBD2. The germline V gene has CDR1 KGHDR and CDR2 SFDVKD. This CDR3 is built from 16 residues. Trimming at V came to 3 bases and at J to 4 bases, leaving 2 bases not matched to a gene. The CDR3 nucleotides read TGTGCCACCAGTGATGGGACTAGCGGGGCTTACAATGAGCAGTTCTTC. This encodes CATSDGTSGAYNEQFF.

The chain recombines TRBV7-2 with TRBJ2-5; 11 nucleotides align to TRBD1. Germline loops: CDR1 SGHTA, CDR2 FQGNSA. With 4 bases clipped from V and 5 bases from J, the junction kept 9 bases outside the gene matches. CDR3 length: 16 amino acids. CDR3 amino acids: CASSSAGTGGWETQYF. The CDR3 coding sequence is TGTGCCAGCAGCTCAGCCGGGACAGGGGGTTGGGAGACCCAGTACTTC.

This rearrangement joins TRBV5-1 to TRBJ2-3; 7 bases match TRBD2. The CDR3 covers 16 residues. Germline CDR1 reads SGHRS; CDR2 reads YFSETQ. V was pared by 4 bases and J by 4 bases, with 12 bases of the junction left unmatched. The CDR3 bases are TGCGCCAGCAGCCCCTCAGGGCGGGGGAGGGCAGATACGCAGTATTTT. Translation gives CASSPSGRGRADTQYF.

The V and J genes are TRBV19 and TRBJ2-7; D is perhaps TRBD2 (5 bases). The CDR3 spans 12 residues. V was pared by 5 bases and J by 6 bases, with 11 bases between. CDR1 LNHDA and CDR2 SQIVND come from the germline V gene (reference sequence). CDR3 DNA: TGTGCCAGTAGTCCCGGGATCTCCGAGCAGTACTTC. Protein product: CASSPGISEQYF.

The chain employs TRBV7-9 and TRBJ1-4, with D tentatively TRBD1 (5 bases). This CDR3 has 14 residues. The V and J ends lost 7 bases and 5 bases respectively, with 14 bases between them. CDR1 is SEHNR, CDR2 FQNEAQ, per germline (reference sequence). The CDR3 DNA sequence: TGTGCCAGCATTGCGGGGCAAGTGAATGAAAAACTGTTTTTT. Protein: CASIAGQVNEKLFF.

In this sample, this clonotype turned up a few times. V gene TRBV6-5 combines with J gene TRBJ1-2, with no clear D. There are 13 residues in the CDR3. Deletions cut 4 bases from V and 4 bases from J, with 10 bases between. Germline CDR1 is MNHEY and CDR2 is SVGAGI. As DNA, the CDR3 is TGTGCCAGCAGTTCGGGGTTTGGCTATGGCTACACCTTC. Residues: CASSSGFGYGYTF.

This clonotype was seen ten or more times. CDR3 coding DNA: TGTGCCAGCAGCTTAGACCGTAATTCACCCCTCCACTTT. Translating gives CASSLDRNSPLHF. This chain uses TRBV7-2 with TRBJ1-6; D gene unclear. The CDR3 runs to 13 residues. The V and J ends lost 1 base and 6 bases respectively, with 4 bases between them. CDR1 and CDR2 (germline): SGHTA, FQGNSA. Full variable domain (rest looked up from reference TRBV7-2 and TRBJ1-6): GAGVSQSPSNKVTEKGKDVELRCDPISGHTALYWYRQSLGQGLEFLIYFQGNSAPDKSGLPSDRFSAERTGGSVSTLTIQRTQQEDSAVYLCASSLDRNSPLHFGNGTRLTVT.

This clonotype was observed a handful of times. The rearrangement joins TRBV20-1 to TRBJ2-1; 10 bases map to TRBD2. The CDR3 runs to 16 residues. Trimming took 0 bases from V and 8 from J; bases not matched to a gene: 10. Germline V gene lookup returns CDR1 DFQATT and CDR2 SNEGSKA (reference sequence). The CDR3 DNA follows: TGCAGTGCTAGAGAAATGAGCGGGGGGGCCCGGTATGAGCAGTTCTTC. Translation: CSAREMSGGARYEQFF.

This clonotype was seen ten or more times. The chain carries TRBV4-3 and TRBJ1-5; D is undetermined. Trimming stripped 0 bases from V and 6 bases from J, with 9 bases between. Germline V gene lookup returns CDR1 LGHNA and CDR2 YSLEER. CDR3 size: 14 residues. Here the CDR3 DNA reads TGCGCCAGCAGCCAAGACTCCGAAGTTCAGCCCCAGCATTTT. Amino acids: CASSQDSEVQPQHF.

This clonotype has more than one count but fewer than ten. The gene calls are TRBV7-6 and TRBJ1-1, with D perhaps TRBD1 (5 bases). The CDR3 has 14 residues. Trimming shortened V by 2 bases and J by 2 bases, and 9 bases separated the two germline ends. CDR1 SGHVS and CDR2 FNYEAQ come from the germline V gene. This CDR3 reads CASSLSDRNTEAFF. CDR3 coding DNA: TGTGCCAGCAGCTTAAGTGACAGAAACACTGAAGCTTTCTTT.